This TCR beta chain is from a study of patients and donors after allogeneic stem cell transplantation. From the RT-PCR reads, TCRdb called clonotypes with MiXCR, one entry per CDR3 protein. The table has over 130,000 distinct CDR3 sequences, about a third seen once. Germline V gene lookup returns CDR1 MNHNS and CDR2 SASEGT. The CDR3 has 15 residues. V lost 2 bases and J lost 6; bases outside the gene matches: 3. This rearrangement joins TRBV6-1 to TRBJ2-1, with TRBD1 matching 11 bases. Sequenced: blood, either unsorted or a sorted T cell fraction (not recorded which). This TCR was sampled from a human donor who was either an allogeneic HSCT recipient or a stem cell or donor lymphocyte infusion donor (not recorded which). It is not recorded whose cells these are; they may come from a transplant donor. The CDR3 protein is CASSEFGTGGNEQFF. The CDR3 coding sequence is TGTGCCAGCAGTGAATTCGGGACAGGGGGCAATGAGCAGTTCTTC.